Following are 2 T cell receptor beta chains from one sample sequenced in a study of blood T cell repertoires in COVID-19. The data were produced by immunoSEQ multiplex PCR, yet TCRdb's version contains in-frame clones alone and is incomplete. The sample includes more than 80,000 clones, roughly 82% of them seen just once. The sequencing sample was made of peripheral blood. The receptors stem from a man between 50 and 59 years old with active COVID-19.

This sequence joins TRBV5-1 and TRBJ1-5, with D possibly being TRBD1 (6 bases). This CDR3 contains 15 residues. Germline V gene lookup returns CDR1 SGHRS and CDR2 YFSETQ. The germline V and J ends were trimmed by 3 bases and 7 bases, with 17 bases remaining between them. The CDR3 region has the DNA TGCGCCAGCAGCTGGGAAACAGGGTCCGGCCAGCCCCAGCATTTT. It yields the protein CASSWETGSGQPQHF.

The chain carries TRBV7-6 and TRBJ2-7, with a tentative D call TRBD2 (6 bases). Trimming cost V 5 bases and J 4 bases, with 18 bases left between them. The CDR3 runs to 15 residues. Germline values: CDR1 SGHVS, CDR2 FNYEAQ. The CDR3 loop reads CASSPTGLGGYEQYF. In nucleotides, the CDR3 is TGTGCCAGCAGCCCAACCGGCTTGGGGGGATACGAGCAGTACTTC. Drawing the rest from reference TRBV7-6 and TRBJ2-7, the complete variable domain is GAGVSQSPRYKVTKRGQDVALRCDPISGHVSLYWYRQALGQGPEFLTYFNYEAQQDKSGLPNDRFSAERPEGSISTLTIQRTEQRDSAMYRCASSPTGLGGYEQYFGPGTRLTVT.